Below, 30 T cell receptor beta chains from the same sample are listed, as sequenced in a study of cytomegalovirus exposure and HLA in healthy donors. Use of 60 Vbeta and 13 Jbeta primers characterized the PCR. Sequencing was performed with immunoSEQ multiplex PCR; in TCRdb, only in-frame clones are kept and a portion is missing. The sample holds 85,000 to 130,000 clones, 60% to 80% seen once. Sequencing was done on a sample of PBMCs. The receptors here all came from a man aged 55 to 70 in good health and CMV-seropositive.

This clone was detected a few times. The chain combines TRBV18 with TRBJ1-4, with D maybe TRBD1 (6 bases). This CDR3 has 15 residues. Germline values: CDR1 KGHSH, CDR2 LQKENI. V was pared by 3 bases and J by 7 bases, with 15 bases between. CDR3 region: CASSPSAGAIEKLFF. The CDR3 nucleotides are TGTGCCAGCTCACCCTCTGCAGGGGCGATTGAAAAACTGTTTTTT.

The chain is built from TRBV5-1 and TRBJ1-1, with 7 bases that match TRBD1. The CDR3 length is 15 residues. CDR1 is SGHRS, CDR2 YFSETQ, per germline. With V trimmed by 4 bases and J by 0 bases, 6 bases remained unmatched. The DNA for the CDR3 is TGCGCCAGCAGCCTCCGGACAGGATTGAACACTGAAGCTTTCTTT. This encodes CASSLRTGLNTEAFF.

This CDR3 is CSVVQGTDTQYF. CDR3 DNA: TGCAGCGTTGTACAGGGCACAGATACGCAGTATTTT. The chain employs TRBV29-1 and TRBJ2-3, with a possible D match to TRBD1 (5 bases). Germline CDR1 SQVTM, CDR2 ANQGSEA. The CDR3 is made up of 12 amino acids. V was shortened by 4 bases and J by 1 base, with 6 bases between the two germline ends.

This CDR3 reads CASSFGGETQYF. In DNA, the CDR3 is TGTGCCAGCAGTTTCGGAGGGGAGACCCAGTACTTC. The gene calls are TRBV28 and TRBJ2-5, with a tentative D call TRBD2 (6 bases). The CDR3 spans 12 residues. Deletions cut 3 bases from V and 5 bases from J, with 7 bases between. Germline V gene lookup returns CDR1 MDHEN and CDR2 SYDVKM.

This clone was detected a few times. V and J are TRBV2 and TRBJ2-5, with 9 bases identical to TRBD1. The CDR3 length is 11 residues. From germline, CDR1 is SNHLY and CDR2 FYNNEI. The trim removed 10 bases at V and 7 bases at J, leaving 4 bases unmatched. The CDR3 nucleotides read TGTGCCACCAGACAGGGGGTGACCCAGTACTTC. Translated, it gives CATRQGVTQYF. Combining the CDR3 with reference TRBV2 and TRBJ2-5 gives the whole variable domain EPEVTQTPSHQVTQMGQEVILRCVPISNHLYFYWYRQILGQKVEFLVSFYNNEISEKSEIFDDQFSVERPDGSNFTLKIRSTKLEDSAMYFCATRQGVTQYFGPGTRLLVL.

As regards this clone: Sequence at one end of the junction differs from germline and may be a read error. This CDR3 is also generated by other DNA sequences in the sample. DNA of the CDR3: TGTGCTACCAGCAGAGGAGCGGGAGGCTACAATGAGCAGTTCTTC. It specifies CATSRGAGGYNEQFF. V usage is TRBV15 and J usage is TRBJ2-1; 9 bases fit TRBD2. The CDR3 runs to 15 residues. Per germline, CDR1 LNHNV and CDR2 YYDKDF (reference sequence). The whole variable domain, filled in from reference TRBV15 and TRBJ2-1, reads DAMVIQNPRYQVTQFGKPVTLSCSQTLNHNVMYWYQQKSSQAPKLLFHYYDKDFNNEADTPDNFQSRRPNTSFCFLDIRSPGLGDTAMYLCATSRGAGGYNEQFFGPGTRLTVL.

This rearrangement joins TRBV6-1 to TRBJ2-1; perhaps TRBD1 as D (6 bases). The V gene's germline CDR1 is MNHNS and CDR2 SASEGT. Trimming pared 6 bases from V and 10 bases from J, leaving 22 bases between. This CDR3 region has 15 residues. CDR3 bases: TGTGCCAGCAGCCCCGGGACAAGGCCCCCTGGGGAGCAGTTCTTC. It encodes CASSPGTRPPGEQFF.

This clone was detected only once. The chain carries TRBV19 and TRBJ1-5; D unclear. This CDR3 spans 16 amino acids. The germline CDR1 and CDR2 sequences are LNHDA and SQIVND (reference sequence). The V end lost 4 bases, the J end lost 4 bases, and 17 bases lay between the germline ends. CDR3 loop: CASSTPMIRLNQPQHF. The CDR3, as DNA: TGTGCCAGTAGTACCCCGATGATCCGACTTAATCAGCCCCAGCATTTT.

This clone was recorded a few times. The rearrangement uses TRBV15 and TRBJ2-7; D is unresolved. The CDR3 covers 14 residues. Germline CDR1 and CDR2: LNHNV and YYDKDF (reference sequence). The germline V and J ends were trimmed by 3 bases and 2 bases, with 11 bases remaining between them. The CDR3 coding sequence is TGTGCCACCAGCAGGAGCTCAGGCACCTACGAGCAGTACTTC. Amino acid sequence: CATSRSSGTYEQYF.

This clone appeared once. The V gene is TRBV6-5, the J gene TRBJ2-5, with 11 bases matching TRBD2. There are 15 residues in the CDR3. Trimming at V came to 6 bases and at J to 4 bases, leaving 7 bases not matched to a gene. CDR1 and CDR2 (germline): MNHEY, SVGAGI. The CDR3 DNA reads as TGTGCCAGCAGCCAGCTAGCGGGGGGATCAGAGACCCAGTACTTC. This gives the protein CASSQLAGGSETQYF.

In the case of this clone: An end of the junction differs from the germline gene, which may be a read error. The chain joins TRBV7-9 to TRBJ2-3, with TRBD1 identical over 8 bases. The CDR3 spans 14 residues. From germline, CDR1 is SEHNR and CDR2 FQNEAQ (reference sequence). The CDR3: CSSSNRQGSDTQYF. The CDR3 region has the DNA TGTTCCAGCAGCAACAGACAGGGGTCAGATACGCAGTATTTT.

In the case of this clone: Germline and junction disagree at one end, which may indicate a read error. This chain links TRBV7-8 with TRBJ2-3; 7 bases map to TRBD1. CDR3 length: 18 residues. Germline lookup yields CDR1 SGHVS and CDR2 FQNEAQ. CDR3 bases: TGTGCCAGCACCTTAAGGGACAGCTTAACGCTAAGCACAGATACGCAGTATTTT. This codes for CASTLRDSLTLSTDTQYF.

This chain joins TRBV12-5 and TRBJ2-3; D perhaps matches TRBD1 (6 bases). Germline loops: CDR1 LGHNT, CDR2 FRNRAP. The CDR3 covers 15 residues. Trimming removed 5 bases from V and 6 bases from J, with 18 bases in between. The CDR3 spells CASGPRTAHTDTQYF. The CDR3 DNA is TGTGCTAGTGGTCCACGGACAGCACATACGGATACGCAGTATTTT.

This chain connects TRBV10-1 to TRBJ2-7; possibly TRBD1 or TRBD2 for D (10 bases each). From germline, CDR1 is WNHNN and CDR2 SYGVQD (reference sequence). The CDR3 has 18 amino acids. The V end lost 7 bases, the J end lost 0 bases, and 25 bases lay between the germline ends. This CDR3 is CASKPGQGIAGGSYEQYF. Here the CDR3 DNA reads TGCGCCAGCAAACCGGGACAGGGGATAGCGGGGGGCTCCTACGAGCAGTACTTC.

The chain combines TRBV6-6 with TRBJ2-5; 8 positions match TRBD1. J lost 4 bases, V lost 4 bases, and 5 bases had no gene match. The CDR3 sequence is 14 residues long. Germline lookup yields CDR1 MNHNY and CDR2 SVGAGI (reference sequence). CDR3 residues: CASSSPTGGETQYF. CDR3 nucleotides: TGTGCCAGCAGTTCGCCTACAGGGGGAGAGACCCAGTACTTC.

A single count supports this clone. The chain uses TRBV5-1 and TRBJ2-3; TRBD2 aligns across 10 bases. CDR3 size: 15 residues. The V gene's germline CDR1 is SGHRS and CDR2 YFSETQ. V shed 4 bases and J 0 bases; nucleotides not matched to a gene: 2. The CDR3 loop is CASSRGLASTDTQYF. The CDR3 DNA sequence: TGCGCCAGCAGCCGGGGACTAGCGAGCACAGATACGCAGTATTTT.

This rearrangement joins TRBV6-4 to TRBJ2-1; 7 bases map to TRBD2. The CDR3 consists of 13 residues. V shed 2 bases and J 9 bases; nucleotides not matched to a gene: 4. CDR1 is MRHNA, CDR2 SNTAGT, per germline. CDR3 nucleotide sequence: TGTGCCAGCAGTGACAGGTCTAGCGGTGAGCAGTTCTTC. This encodes CASSDRSSGEQFF.

The chain couples TRBV21-1 to TRBJ1-1. TRBV21-1 is a pseudogene segment. This CDR3 region has 17 residues. As DNA, the CDR3 is TGTGCCAGCAGCAAAGGCGTAGCTCCTTTAGGTGCCACTGAAGCTTTCTTT. It yields the protein CASSKGVAPLGATEAFF.

In nucleotides, the CDR3 is TGTGCCAGCAACTGGGCGGGCAGCCACACTGAAGCTTTCTTT. This gives the protein CASNWAGSHTEAFF. V and J are TRBV5-4 and TRBJ1-1; D call uncertain. Germline V gives CDR1 SGHNT, CDR2 YYREEE (reference sequence). The CDR3 covers 14 residues. Trimming removed 6 bases at V and 3 bases at J, with 15 bases between.

This sequence joins TRBV5-4 and TRBJ1-4, with 8 positions matching TRBD1. This CDR3 has 17 amino acids. With V trimmed by 0 bases and J by 8 bases, 12 bases remained unmatched. Germline loops: CDR1 SGHNT, CDR2 YYREEE (reference sequence). CDR3 coding DNA: TGTGCCAGCAGCTTGGTTTCTCAGGGGGCAGGGGAAGAAAAACTGTTTTTT. Its protein product is CASSLVSQGAGEEKLFF.

This sequence joins TRBV6-6 and TRBJ2-2; no clear D. CDR1 and CDR2 (germline): MNHNY, SVGAGI (reference sequence). Trimming pared 9 bases from V and 1 base from J, leaving 12 bases between. CDR3 length: 14 amino acids. Here the CDR3 DNA reads TGTGCCAGTAGTCAACACCTGAACACCGGGGAGCTGTTTTTT. This sequence encodes CASSQHLNTGELFF.

The chain uses TRBV18 and TRBJ1-3, with TRBD1 matching over 8 bases. The junction had 5 bases not matched to a gene; V was cut back by 5 bases and J by 8 bases. The CDR3 runs to 13 residues. In germline, CDR1 is KGHSH, CDR2 LQKENI. CDR3 amino acids: CASSSGGSDTIYF. Written as DNA, the CDR3 is TGTGCCAGCTCATCAGGGGGCAGCGACACCATATATTTT.

The chain employs TRBV6-5 and TRBJ1-1; D is possibly TRBD1 (6 bases). Germline assignment: CDR1 MNHEY and CDR2 SVGAGI. CDR3 size: 14 residues. Trimming stripped 5 bases from V and 5 bases from J, with 15 bases between. CDR3 amino acids: CASSPRQVRTEAFF. The CDR3 DNA is TGTGCCAGCAGTCCTAGACAGGTTCGGACTGAAGCTTTCTTT.

The chain has TRBV7-2 and TRBJ1-1; a weak D match, TRBD1 (5 bases). Germline V gene data show CDR1 as SGHTA and CDR2 as FQGNSA. Trimming removed 5 bases from V and 6 bases from J, with 16 bases in between. The length of the CDR3 is 14 residues. Written as DNA, the CDR3 is TGTGCCAGCAGCCACGGGTGGGAAGGGGCTGAAGCTTTCTTT. Translation gives CASSHGWEGAEAFF.

This clone was counted between two and nine times. The chain couples TRBV28 to TRBJ1-2, with 10 bases lining up with TRBD1. CDR3 length equals 14 residues. Trimming cost V 6 bases and J 5 bases; bases outside gene matches: 6. Germline CDR1 reads MDHEN; CDR2 reads SYDVKM. DNA for the CDR3: TGTGCCAGCAGCCCGGACAGGGGGTTTTATGGCTACACCTTC. Its translation: CASSPDRGFYGYTF.

The V and J genes are TRBV6-1 and TRBJ2-2; TRBD2 matches 9 bases. CDR1 and CDR2 (germline): MNHNS, SASEGT. The length of the CDR3 is 14 residues. V shed 5 bases, J shed 5 bases, and the junction held 3 bases outside the gene matches. The CDR3 sequence: CASSWSGGTGELFF. CDR3 bases: TGTGCCAGCAGTTGGAGCGGGGGGACCGGGGAGCTGTTTTTT.

Only a few counts were recorded for this clone. V usage is TRBV7-2 and J usage is TRBJ1-2; TRBD1 is a possible D gene (6 bases). Germline V gives CDR1 SGHTA, CDR2 FQGNSA. The CDR3 is 13 residues long. V lost 5 bases to trimming and J lost 3 bases, with 10 bases between them. This CDR3 is CASSPQGDYGYTF. CDR3 DNA: TGTGCCAGCAGCCCACAGGGCGACTATGGCTACACCTTC.

The V call is TRBV13, the J call TRBJ2-7, with 10 bases lining up with TRBD2. V was clipped by 0 bases and J by 4 bases; unmatched bases: 3. The CDR3 spans 15 residues. Germline V gives CDR1 PRHDT, CDR2 FYEKMQ (reference sequence). CDR3: CASSLGSAGGYEQYF. For the CDR3, the DNA is TGTGCCAGCAGCTTAGGATCAGCGGGGGGGTACGAGCAGTACTTC.

The table lists this clone with a few counts. J is TRBJ1-2 and V is TRBV2; 9 nucleotides agree with TRBD1. J lost 8 bases, V lost 6 bases, and 7 bases had no gene match. Germline CDR1 is SNHLY and CDR2 is FYNNEI. The CDR3 is made up of 13 amino acids. In DNA form, the CDR3 reads TGTGCCAGCAGGTCACAGGGGGCGGACGGCTACACCTTC. This encodes CASRSQGADGYTF.

This clone has a single count. V and J are TRBV11-2 and TRBJ2-3; a possible D gene is TRBD1 (5 bases). CDR3 length equals 13 residues. CDR1 and CDR2 (germline): SGHAT, FQNNGV. V gave up 5 bases and J gave up 6 bases, with 12 bases separating them. Here the CDR3 DNA reads TGTGCCAGCAGCCTTCAGGGTGGCGATACGCAGTATTTT. Protein sequence: CASSLQGGDTQYF.